This entry lists 29 T cell receptor beta chains sequenced from one sample in a study of cytomegalovirus exposure and HLA in healthy donors. The assay was immunoSEQ multiplex PCR, and TCRdb's table has in-frame clones only and misses some. The table includes 150,000 to 180,000 clones, roughly 86% detected once. Specimen: PBMCs. These receptors came from a human donor in good health.

The chain has TRBV6-5 and TRBJ1-6; a weak D match, TRBD1 (6 bases). V shed 5 bases and J shed 5 bases, with 13 bases lying between them. The CDR3 consists of 15 residues. Germline CDR1 reads MNHEY; CDR2 reads SVGAGI. CDR3 region: CASSTDSFNNSPLHF. The CDR3 region has the DNA TGTGCCAGCAGTACGGACAGCTTTAATAATTCACCCCTCCACTTT.

The V and J genes are TRBV5-1 and TRBJ1-5, with no clear D. Germline CDR1 and CDR2: SGHRS and YFSETQ. The CDR3 loop spans 14 amino acids. V was trimmed by 0 bases and J by 16 bases, leaving 20 bases between them. The CDR3 sequence is CASSLDEEARDQHF. CDR3 coding DNA: TGCGCCAGCAGCTTGGACGAGGAGGCCAGAGATCAACATTTT.

The J gene is TRBJ2-1, the V gene TRBV7-9, with 10 bases lining up with TRBD2. J lost 6 bases, V lost 1 base, and 15 bases had no gene match. Germline lookup yields CDR1 SEHNR and CDR2 FQNEAQ (reference sequence). CDR3 size: 19 residues. The CDR3 loop reads CASSLVLTFLAGDGNEQFF. For the CDR3, the DNA is TGTGCCAGCAGCTTAGTGTTAACGTTCCTAGCGGGAGACGGCAATGAGCAGTTCTTC.

The chain combines TRBV30 with TRBJ1-2, with D hard to call. This CDR3 contains 12 residues. Trimming cost V 4 bases and J 7 bases, with 13 bases left between them. Germline CDR1 is GTSNPN and CDR2 is SVGIG (reference sequence). For the CDR3, the DNA is TGTGCCTGGAACCACCCCCCAGGTGGCTACACCTTC. It is translated as CAWNHPPGGYTF. Full variable domain (rest looked up from reference TRBV30 and TRBJ1-2): SQTIHQWPATLVQPVGSPLSLECTVEGTSNPNLYWYRQAAGRGLQLLFYSVGIGQISSEVPQNLSASRPQDRQFILSSKKLLLSDSGFYLCAWNHPPGGYTFGSGTRLTVV.

This chain joins TRBV19 and TRBJ1-2; 8 bases match TRBD1. V gave up 5 bases and J gave up 8 bases; unmatched junction bases: 7. Germline V gene sequence: CDR1 LNHDA, CDR2 SQIVND (reference sequence). This CDR3 region has 13 residues. The CDR3 nucleotides are TGTGCCAGTAGTCCCCGGACAGGGCAAGGCTACACCTTC. It codes for CASSPRTGQGYTF.

The chain joins TRBV6-5 to TRBJ2-3, with 8 bases aligning to TRBD2. Germline CDR1 MNHEY, CDR2 SVGAGI. With V trimmed by 2 bases and J by 5 bases, 9 bases remained unmatched. This CDR3 spans 16 amino acids. The DNA of the CDR3 is TGTGCCAGCAGTTACCGGAATAGCGGGGTGGGAGATACGCAGTATTTT. This sequence encodes CASSYRNSGVGDTQYF.

This rearrangement joins TRBV5-1 to TRBJ1-1; D may be TRBD1 (5 bases). CDR3 length: 14 amino acids. Germline loops: CDR1 SGHRS, CDR2 YFSETQ. V lost 1 base to trimming and J lost 4 bases, with 11 bases between them. The CDR3 loop is CASSLPREGTEAFF. The CDR3 DNA reads TGCGCCAGCAGCTTGCCCAGGGAGGGCACTGAAGCTTTCTTT.

The chain recombines TRBV19 with TRBJ2-1; TRBD2 matches 7 bases. The CDR3 is 17 residues long. The J segment lost 6 bases and the V segment lost 1 base, leaving 12 bases of the junction unmatched. Germline CDR1 reads LNHDA; CDR2 reads SQIVND (reference sequence). The CDR3 sequence is CASSIGYGGGRSNEQFF. DNA for the CDR3: TGTGCCAGTAGTATAGGATACGGGGGAGGGCGATCCAATGAGCAGTTCTTC.

This rearrangement joins TRBV18 to TRBJ2-2; D possibly corresponds to TRBD1 (5 bases). V lost 3 bases and J 3 bases, leaving 11 bases between the germline ends. Germline CDR1 reads KGHSH; CDR2 reads LQKENI. This CDR3 has 15 residues. CDR3 in amino acids: CASSPRLRDTGELFF. DNA of the CDR3: TGTGCCAGCTCACCGCGTCTCAGGGACACCGGGGAGCTGTTTTTT.

The rearrangement links TRBV6-5 to TRBJ2-2, with D possibly TRBD1 on 5 matching bases. The CDR3 consists of 14 residues. Trimming removed 6 bases at V and 1 base at J, with 9 bases between. From germline, CDR1 is MNHEY and CDR2 SVGAGI. CDR3 amino acids: CASSLTGNTGELFF. In DNA, the CDR3 is TGTGCCAGCAGCCTCACAGGGAACACCGGGGAGCTGTTTTTT.

This chain uses TRBV5-1 with TRBJ2-7; D unclear. Germline lookup yields CDR1 SGHRS and CDR2 YFSETQ. The V end was cut by 0 bases, the J end by 0 bases, with 13 bases between. This CDR3 is 16 amino acids long. The CDR3 DNA sequence: TGCGCCAGCAGCTTGGGATGGCGGCAAAGCTCCTACGAGCAGTACTTC. This codes for CASSLGWRQSSYEQYF.

This chain uses TRBV7-6 with TRBJ1-5; D possibly corresponds to TRBD1 (6 bases). The CDR3 has 14 amino acids. Trimming took off 5 bases at V and 3 bases at J, with 11 bases between the two ends. Looked up from germline, CDR1 is SGHVS and CDR2 is FNYEAQ. CDR3 residues: CASSAGQNNQPQHF. The CDR3 region has the DNA TGTGCCAGCAGCGCCGGACAGAACAATCAGCCCCAGCATTTT.

The chain has TRBV27 and TRBJ2-7, with D perhaps TRBD1 (6 bases). The length of the CDR3 is 12 residues. V lost 7 bases and J 5 bases, leaving 12 bases between the germline ends. Looked up from germline, CDR1 is MNHEY and CDR2 is SMNVEV (reference sequence). The CDR3: CASIQGPDEQYF. In nucleotides, the CDR3 is TGTGCCAGCATTCAGGGGCCGGACGAGCAGTACTTC.

This clone was observed a single time. This chain joins TRBV5-1 and TRBJ2-1, with 10 bases lining up with TRBD2. This CDR3 is 15 amino acids long. The germline gives CDR1 SGHRS, CDR2 YFSETQ. The V segment lost 3 bases and the J segment 6 bases; nucleotides outside the gene matches: 6. For the CDR3, the DNA is TGCGCCAGCAGCTCCAGCGGGGGGGCCTTCAATGAGCAGTTCTTC. Its protein product is CASSSSGGAFNEQFF.

The V and J genes are TRBV5-1 and TRBJ2-1; 7 bases line up with TRBD1. Trimming removed 1 base from V and 6 bases from J; junction bases left unmatched: 10. The CDR3 spans 16 residues. The germline V gene encodes CDR1 SGHRS and CDR2 YFSETQ. The CDR3 here is CASSLIPDRVGNEQFF. As DNA, the CDR3 is TGCGCCAGCAGCTTGATCCCTGACAGGGTGGGCAATGAGCAGTTCTTC.

This clone occurred once. The gene calls are TRBV2 and TRBJ2-7; the match to TRBD2 covers 8 bases. Germline V gives CDR1 SNHLY, CDR2 FYNNEI. V was pared by 3 bases and J by 2 bases, with 3 bases of the junction left unmatched. The length of the CDR3 is 14 residues. The CDR3 here is CASSEFSGAYEQYF. The CDR3 region has the DNA TGTGCCAGCAGTGAGTTTAGCGGGGCCTACGAGCAGTACTTC.

This chain links TRBV5-1 with TRBJ2-3; D is unclear. The CDR3 has 12 amino acids. Germline V gene lookup returns CDR1 SGHRS and CDR2 YFSETQ. V lost 1 base and J 4 bases, leaving 4 bases between the germline ends. The CDR3 DNA is TGCGCCAGCAGCTTGCCGGCAGATACGCAGTATTTT. Its translation: CASSLPADTQYF.

V usage is TRBV7-2 and J usage is TRBJ2-7, with D possibly being TRBD2 (7 bases). V shed 7 bases and J shed 6 bases, with 19 bases lying between them. CDR1 is SGHTA, CDR2 FQGNSA, per germline. This CDR3 spans 14 amino acids. The CDR3 protein is CASTRYPGGLEQYF. CDR3 sequence (DNA): TGTGCCAGCACCAGATACCCCGGGGGGCTCGAGCAGTACTTC.

This chain joins TRBV7-9 and TRBJ2-2; TRBD1 matches at 9 bases. V lost 6 bases to trimming and J lost 5 bases; unmatched junction nucleotides: 7. The CDR3 contains 15 residues. Germline CDR1 and CDR2: SEHNR and FQNEAQ (reference sequence). Here the CDR3 reads CASSFTGGRTGELFF. The CDR3 coding sequence is TGTGCCAGCAGTTTCACAGGGGGCCGGACCGGGGAGCTGTTTTTT.

The V call is TRBV7-9, the J call TRBJ1-5, with D possibly TRBD1 on 5 matching bases. Germline values: CDR1 SEHNR, CDR2 FQNEAQ (reference sequence). CDR3 length: 14 residues. Deletions cut 4 bases from V and 0 bases from J, with 7 bases between. CDR3 DNA sequence: TGTGCCAGCAGCTCGGACAATAGCAATCAGCCCCAGCATTTT. This gives the protein CASSSDNSNQPQHF.

This clone was detected only once. The chain is built from TRBV5-6 and TRBJ2-7; 11 bases align to TRBD2. The CDR3 is 13 amino acids. Germline-derived CDR1 and CDR2 are SGHDT and YYEEEE. V lost 1 base to trimming and J lost 6 bases; unmatched junction nucleotides: 0. The CDR3 region has the DNA TGTGCCAGCAGCTTGACTAGCGGGAGCGAGCAGTACTTC. This sequence encodes CASSLTSGSEQYF.

The chain recombines TRBV27 with TRBJ2-2; TRBD1 matches at 9 bases. The CDR3 extends over 15 amino acids. V lost 3 bases to trimming and J lost 4 bases; unmatched junction nucleotides: 3. Germline V gene data show CDR1 as MNHEY and CDR2 as SMNVEV (reference sequence). CDR3 DNA sequence: TGTGCCAGCAGTTTGGGACAGGGTTTCACCGGGGAGCTGTTTTTT. This translates into CASSLGQGFTGELFF.

This clone showed up just once. In DNA form, the CDR3 reads TGTGCCAGCTCTAGACAGGGCCTTCACACCGGGGAGCTGTTTTTT. This codes for CASSRQGLHTGELFF. This chain uses TRBV2 with TRBJ2-2, with 7 nucleotides matching TRBD1. J was trimmed by 3 bases and V by 8 bases; bases with no gene match: 9. Per germline, CDR1 SNHLY and CDR2 FYNNEI. This CDR3 spans 15 amino acids. The full variable domain, in which reference TRBV2 and TRBJ2-2 provide the parts outside the CDR3, is EPEVTQTPSHQVTQMGQEVILRCVPISNHLYFYWYRQILGQKVEFLVSFYNNEISEKSEIFDDQFSVERPDGSNFTLKIRSTKLEDSAMYFCASSRQGLHTGELFFGEGSRLTVL.

The J gene is TRBJ1-6, the V gene TRBV5-8, with TRBD1 matching 11 bases. CDR1 is SGHTS and CDR2 is YDEGEE in the germline V gene. The CDR3 is 17 amino acids. With V trimmed by 2 bases and J by 5 bases, 6 bases remained unmatched. This CDR3 reads CASSFWTGGADNSPLHF. DNA for the CDR3: TGTGCCAGCAGCTTTTGGACAGGGGGCGCAGATAATTCACCCCTCCACTTT.

There are a few counts of this clone. This chain links TRBV4-2 with TRBJ2-7; 8 nucleotides agree with TRBD2. Trimming at V came to 0 bases and at J to 3 bases, leaving 7 bases not matched to a gene. This CDR3 is 16 amino acids long. Germline CDR1 LGHNA, CDR2 YNFKEQ. DNA for the CDR3: TGTGCCAGCAGCCAAGATGGAGGAGCGGGAGTCTACGAGCAGTACTTC. Translated, it gives CASSQDGGAGVYEQYF.

The chain recombines TRBV11-2 with TRBJ1-5, with unresolved D. This CDR3 contains 13 residues. V was pared by 1 base and J by 7 bases, with 8 bases between. Germline V gives CDR1 SGHAT, CDR2 FQNNGV. CDR3 nucleotides: TGTGCCAGCAGCTTAGCGGAGCGCCAGCCCCAGCATTTT. It codes for CASSLAERQPQHF.

The CDR3 sequence: CASSPKSSGGASYNEQFF. The CDR3 DNA sequence: TGTGCCAGCAGCCCGAAATCTAGCGGGGGGGCCTCCTACAATGAGCAGTTCTTC. V and J are TRBV5-4 and TRBJ2-1, with 12 nucleotides matching TRBD2. The CDR3 is 18 residues long. V was clipped by 4 bases and J by 0 bases; unmatched bases: 8. CDR1 SGHNT and CDR2 YYREEE come from the germline V gene (reference sequence).

The CDR3 reads CASSQVWTSRREQYF. CDR3 bases: TGCGCCAGCAGCCAAGTTTGGACTAGCCGTCGCGAGCAGTACTTC. The chain links TRBV4-3 to TRBJ2-7; 8 bases line up with TRBD2. The J segment lost 6 bases and the V segment lost 1 base, leaving 8 bases of the junction unmatched. CDR3 length: 15 residues. Germline-derived CDR1 and CDR2 are LGHNA and YSLEER.

The chain joins TRBV7-2 to TRBJ2-7; D not certain. The CDR3 runs 14 residues. V was trimmed by 3 bases and J by 2 bases, leaving 11 bases between them. Looked up from germline, CDR1 is SGHTA and CDR2 is FQGNSA. CDR3 amino acids: CASSFGHMTYEQYF. In DNA form, the CDR3 reads TGTGCCAGCAGCTTTGGCCATATGACCTACGAGCAGTACTTC.